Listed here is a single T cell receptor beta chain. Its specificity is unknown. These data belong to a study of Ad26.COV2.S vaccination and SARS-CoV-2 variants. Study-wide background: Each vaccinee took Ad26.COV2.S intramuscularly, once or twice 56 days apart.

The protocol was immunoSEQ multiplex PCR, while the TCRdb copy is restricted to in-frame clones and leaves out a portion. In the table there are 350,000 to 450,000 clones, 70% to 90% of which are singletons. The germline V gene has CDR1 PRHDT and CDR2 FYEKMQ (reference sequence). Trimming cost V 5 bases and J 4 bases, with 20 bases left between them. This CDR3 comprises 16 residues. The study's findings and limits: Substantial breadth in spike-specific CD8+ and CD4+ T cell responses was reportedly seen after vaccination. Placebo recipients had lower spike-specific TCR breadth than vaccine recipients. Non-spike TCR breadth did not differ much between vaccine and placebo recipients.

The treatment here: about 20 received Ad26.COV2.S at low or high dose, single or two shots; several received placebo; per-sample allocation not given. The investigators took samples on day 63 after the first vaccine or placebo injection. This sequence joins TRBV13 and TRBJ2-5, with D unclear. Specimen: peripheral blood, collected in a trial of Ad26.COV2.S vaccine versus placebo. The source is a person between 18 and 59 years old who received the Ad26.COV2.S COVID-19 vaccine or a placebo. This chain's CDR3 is CASSPRSAGARETQYF. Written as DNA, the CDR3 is TGTGCCAGCAGCCCACGCTCGGCAGGAGCGAGAGAGACCCAGTACTTC.